Below, 18 T cell receptor beta chains from the same sample are listed, as sequenced in a study of cytomegalovirus exposure and HLA in healthy donors. A multiplex PCR was run with 60 Vbeta primers and 13 Jbeta primers. TCRdb's copy holds only in-frame clones and misses some; the assay was immunoSEQ multiplex PCR. The data contain roughly 100,000 clones, around 80% of them singletons. What was sequenced was PBMCs. The receptors were gathered from a woman younger than 30 in good health and CMV-seropositive.

The chain employs TRBV5-1 and TRBJ2-6; D is perhaps TRBD2 (5 bases). CDR1 is SGHRS and CDR2 is YFSETQ in the germline V gene. The CDR3 is 12 amino acids. V was shortened by 7 bases and J by 3 bases, with 5 bases between the two germline ends. The CDR3 sequence is CASGSGANVLTF. The CDR3 nucleotides read TGCGCCAGCGGGAGTGGGGCCAACGTCCTGACTTTC.

The gene calls are TRBV5-6 and TRBJ2-7; 8 bases are shared with TRBD2. With 2 bases clipped from V and 12 bases from J, the junction kept 10 bases outside the gene matches. This CDR3 has 13 residues. Per the germline V gene, CDR1 is SGHDT and CDR2 is YYEEEE. CDR3: CASSFSGTPSGYF. DNA of the CDR3: TGTGCCAGCAGCTTTAGCGGGACTCCCTCCGGGTACTTC.

J is TRBJ2-7 and V is TRBV6-6, with D unclear. Trimming removed 0 bases from V and 5 bases from J, with 11 bases in between. CDR1 MNHNY and CDR2 SVGAGI come from the germline V gene (reference sequence). This CDR3 is built from 14 residues. The DNA for the CDR3 is TGTGCCAGCAGTTACTCGCCAGGCTCGGACGAGCAGTACTTC. This gives the protein CASSYSPGSDEQYF.

This chain connects TRBV5-1 to TRBJ2-7; tentative D call: TRBD2 (5 bases). From germline, CDR1 is SGHRS and CDR2 YFSETQ. V lost 1 base to trimming and J lost 7 bases, with 9 bases between them. The CDR3 runs 12 residues. The CDR3 sequence: CASSLLSGEQYF. The CDR3 DNA sequence: TGCGCCAGCAGCTTGTTGTCGGGAGAGCAGTACTTC.

J is TRBJ1-5 and V is TRBV30; 9 bases are shared with TRBD1. The CDR3 is 15 residues long. J lost 4 bases, V lost 0 bases, and 4 bases had no gene match. Germline V gene data show CDR1 as GTSNPN and CDR2 as SVGIG (reference sequence). DNA for the CDR3: TGTGCCTGGAGTGTAGAGACAGGGGGAAATCAGCCCCAGCATTTT. Amino acids: CAWSVETGGNQPQHF.

This clone was observed once. The chain couples TRBV28 to TRBJ2-5, with 10 bases identical to TRBD1. Germline CDR1 and CDR2: MDHEN and SYDVKM. The V and J ends lost 4 bases and 5 bases, in that order; junction bases with no gene match: 10. The CDR3 covers 16 residues. The CDR3 is CASSYPTGTGEETQYF. As DNA, the CDR3 is TGTGCCAGCAGTTACCCAACCGGGACAGGGGAGGAGACCCAGTACTTC.

The rearrangement links TRBV5-6 to TRBJ2-1; D ambiguous. Germline V gene sequence: CDR1 SGHDT, CDR2 YYEEEE. This CDR3 is 13 amino acids long. V gave up 1 base and J gave up 6 bases, with 8 bases separating them. The CDR3 region is CASSLTTSNEQFF. CDR3 DNA sequence: TGTGCCAGCAGCTTGACTACCTCCAATGAGCAGTTCTTC.

Note on this clone: This probably arose from a read error, given a far larger clone one base away. The V call is TRBV28, the J call TRBJ2-7; the D gene is possibly TRBD1 (6 bases). This CDR3 is built from 13 residues. Germline CDR1 is MDHEN and CDR2 is SYDVKM. V lost 6 bases to trimming and J lost 2 bases, with 11 bases between them. DNA for the CDR3: TGTGCCAGCAGCCTAGGACAGCCCTACGAGCAGTACTTC. Translation gives CASSLGQPYEQYF.

This clone was seen a single time. The gene calls are TRBV7-9 and TRBJ2-2; 7 nucleotides line up with TRBD1. Germline V gene lookup returns CDR1 SEHNR and CDR2 FQNEAQ (reference sequence). This CDR3 is built from 15 residues. The trim removed 2 bases at V and 7 bases at J, leaving 7 bases unmatched. In DNA, the CDR3 is TGTGCCAGCAGCTTACTGACAGGGTCGGACGGGGAGCTGTTTTTT. It specifies CASSLLTGSDGELFF.

The rearrangement uses TRBV4-3 and TRBJ1-4; unclear D gene. The V end was cut by 0 bases, the J end by 13 bases, with 12 bases between. The CDR3 spans 13 residues. CDR1 and CDR2 from the germline V gene are LGHNA and YSLEER. Here the CDR3 DNA reads TGCGCCAGCAGCCAAGATCTGGAAGTAGCACTGTTTTTT. Its translation is CASSQDLEVALFF.

The chain is built from TRBV2 and TRBJ2-7; 15 bases fit TRBD2. Germline trimming cut 3 bases from V and 2 bases from J; bases unmatched to any gene: 8. Germline values: CDR1 SNHLY, CDR2 FYNNEI. There are 18 residues in the CDR3. The CDR3 reads CASSDNTGTSGRPYEQYF. The CDR3 bases are TGTGCCAGCAGTGACAATACGGGGACTAGCGGGAGGCCCTACGAGCAGTACTTC. The whole variable domain, remainder taken from reference TRBV2 and TRBJ2-7, is EPEVTQTPSHQVTQMGQEVILRCVPISNHLYFYWYRQILGQKVEFLVSFYNNEISEKSEIFDDQFSVERPDGSNFTLKIRSTKLEDSAMYFCASSDNTGTSGRPYEQYFGPGTRLTVT.

The chain has TRBV5-4 and TRBJ2-5; TRBD2 aligns across 9 bases. V dropped 2 bases and J dropped 5; count of bases not matched to a gene: 10. The V gene's germline CDR1 is SGHNT and CDR2 YYREEE (reference sequence). The CDR3 extends over 16 amino acids. The CDR3 loop is CASSLRAGGLIETQYF. In DNA form, the CDR3 reads TGTGCCAGCAGCTTAAGGGCGGGGGGGCTAATTGAGACCCAGTACTTC.

V is TRBV4-2 and J is TRBJ2-3; 10 bases are shared with TRBD2. The CDR3 is 17 residues long. With 4 bases clipped from V and 1 base from J, the junction kept 8 bases outside the gene matches. The germline V gene has CDR1 LGHNA and CDR2 YNFKEQ. The CDR3, as DNA: TGTGCCAGCAGCCTGACCCTAGCGGGAGAGGGCACAGATACGCAGTATTTT. It codes for CASSLTLAGEGTDTQYF.

This clone has a handful of counts. The chain joins TRBV4-2 to TRBJ2-7, with 12 bases fitting TRBD2. The J segment lost 2 bases and the V segment lost 1 base, leaving 0 bases of the junction unmatched. Germline CDR1 LGHNA, CDR2 YNFKEQ. The CDR3 runs 15 residues. The CDR3 coding sequence is TGTGCCAGCAGCCAAGGACTAGCGGGGGCCTACGAGCAGTACTTC. Translated, it gives CASSQGLAGAYEQYF.

This clone was seen a few times. The rearrangement links TRBV6-1 to TRBJ1-1; D possibly corresponds to TRBD1 (5 bases). Germline lookup yields CDR1 MNHNS and CDR2 SASEGT. The CDR3 is made up of 13 amino acids. CDR3 region: CMAPTESNTEAFF. DNA for the CDR3: TGTATGGCCCCGACAGAGTCAAACACTGAAGCTTTCTTT.

The chain couples TRBV5-8 to TRBJ1-1; 9 bases line up with TRBD1. CDR1 SGHTS and CDR2 YDEGEE come from the germline V gene. The CDR3 is made up of 14 amino acids. With V trimmed by 4 bases and J by 3 bases, 4 bases remained unmatched. The CDR3 sequence is CASSTGQGHTEAFF. The CDR3 DNA is TGTGCCAGCAGCACGGGACAGGGTCACACTGAAGCTTTCTTT. The full variable domain, its missing parts supplied by reference TRBV5-8 and TRBJ1-1, is EAGVTQSPTHLIKTRGQQATLRCSPISGHTSVYWYQQALGLGLQFLLWYDEGEERNRGNFPPRFSGRQFPNYSSELNVNALELEDSALYLCASSTGQGHTEAFFGQGTRLTVV.

The chain uses TRBV7-2 and TRBJ1-1; 8 nucleotides align to TRBD1. The V and J ends lost 5 bases and 4 bases, in that order; junction bases with no gene match: 3. The CDR3 consists of 13 residues. The germline gives CDR1 SGHTA, CDR2 FQGNSA. The CDR3 is CASSPGQGTEAFF. The CDR3 DNA is TGTGCCAGCAGCCCCGGACAGGGCACTGAAGCTTTCTTT. Combining the CDR3 with reference TRBV7-2 and TRBJ1-1 gives the whole variable domain GAGVSQSPSNKVTEKGKDVELRCDPISGHTALYWYRQSLGQGLEFLIYFQGNSAPDKSGLPSDRFSAERTGGSVSTLTIQRTQQEDSAVYLCASSPGQGTEAFFGQGTRLTVV.

The chain combines TRBV6-6 with TRBJ1-1; 7 positions agree with TRBD1. Germline CDR1 MNHNY, CDR2 SVGAGI (reference sequence). The J segment lost 3 bases and the V segment lost 4 bases, leaving 2 bases of the junction unmatched. The CDR3 covers 13 residues. CDR3 DNA sequence: TGTGCCAGCAGTTTTACAGGGGACACTGAAGCTTTCTTT. It yields the protein CASSFTGDTEAFF.